This T cell receptor beta chain was obtained from a study of T cells in Graves' hyperthyroidism and ophthalmopathy. The germline V gene has CDR1 MNHEY and CDR2 SMNVEV (reference sequence). CDR3 length: 14 amino acids. V was pared by 3 bases and J by 5 bases, with 2 bases of the junction left unmatched. Amplified TCR beta CDR3 regions came from RNA transcripts. During a first-round RT-PCR of the TCR CDR3, the HTBI primer set was used. TCRdb reprocessed the multiplex PCR reads with MiXCR, giving one entry per CDR3 protein. Of some 720,000 distinct CDR3 sequences in the sample, roughly 15% are singletons; the top ten hold around 7.7%. Ten or more counts support this clonotype.

The sequencing sample was made of blood. This chain connects TRBV27 to TRBJ2-3; 10 nucleotides align to TRBD2. The TCR comes from a man younger than 35 with Graves' hyperthyroidism. Written as DNA, the CDR3 is TGTGCCAGCAGTTTGCGACTAGCGGGAGATACGCAGTATTTT. Amino acid sequence: CASSLRLAGDTQYF.